The 24 T cell receptor beta chains below all came from one sample that was sequenced in a study of prognosis after radiotherapy for stage I lung cancer. With two-round multiplex PCR, TCR beta CDR3 sequences were amplified from genomic DNA. Gene-specific TRBV and TRBJ primers were used in PCR round one. TCRdb called the multiplex PCR reads again in MiXCR, with one record for every CDR3 protein. The data contain about 14,000 distinct CDR3 sequences, around a third of them seen just once; the ten biggest clones take up 28%. Sequenced here: PBMCs, sampled before or after stereotactic body radiation therapy (not recorded which). Receptors were obtained from a donor of 50 years or more with non-small cell lung cancer.

This clonotype was counted many times. This chain connects TRBV6-5 to TRBJ2-5, with TRBD2 matching 8 bases. The CDR3 contains 15 residues. Germline CDR1 reads MNHEY; CDR2 reads SVGAGI. J gave up 5 bases and V 0 bases, and 5 bases lay outside the gene matches. The CDR3: CASSYSREGRETQYF. The CDR3 bases are TGTGCCAGCAGTTACTCCCGGGAGGGCCGGGAGACCCAGTACTTC.

This clonotype was picked up one time. The rearrangement joins TRBV30 to TRBJ2-2, with D unclear. CDR3 length: 13 amino acids. V was shortened by 2 bases and J by 8 bases, with 12 bases between the two germline ends. From germline, CDR1 is GTSNPN and CDR2 SVGIG (reference sequence). The CDR3 region is CAWSSQRFGELFF. CDR3 sequence (DNA): TGTGCCTGGAGTTCGCAGCGATTTGGGGAGCTGTTTTTT.

With respect to this clonotype: The junction departs from germline at one end; a sequencing error may be responsible. This chain joins TRBV28 and TRBJ2-4; D gene uncertain. The germline V gene encodes CDR1 MDHEN and CDR2 SYDVKM. The CDR3 loop spans 14 amino acids. In DNA form, the CDR3 reads TGTGACAGCAGTGCCCTTACGGCCAAAACCATTCAGTACTTC. Protein product: CDSSALTAKTIQYF.

This clonotype appeared many times. V gene TRBV7-8 combines with J gene TRBJ2-5; 8 positions match TRBD2. With 5 bases clipped from V and 5 bases from J, the junction kept 13 bases outside the gene matches. The CDR3 spans 16 residues. Germline V gives CDR1 SGHVS, CDR2 FQNEAQ. The CDR3 protein is CASSTQGSGGWETQYF. The CDR3 nucleotides read TGTGCCAGCAGCACCCAAGGGAGCGGGGGTTGGGAGACCCAGTACTTC.

This clonotype was detected ten times or more. The V call is TRBV28, the J call TRBJ1-4, with D possibly being TRBD1 (5 bases). The germline V and J ends were trimmed by 6 bases and 5 bases, with 16 bases remaining between them. The CDR3 has 15 residues. Per germline, CDR1 MDHEN and CDR2 SYDVKM. CDR3 loop: CASSTSGAANEKLFF. As DNA, the CDR3 is TGTGCCAGCAGCACCTCCGGGGCAGCGAATGAAAAACTGTTTTTT.

This clonotype was observed at least ten times. The V gene is TRBV5-1, the J gene TRBJ1-1; D is ambiguous. Germline V gene lookup returns CDR1 SGHRS and CDR2 YFSETQ. Trimming removed 1 base at V and 1 base at J, with 8 bases between. CDR3 length: 14 residues. CDR3 in DNA: TGCGCCAGCAGCTTGAACGCTGAGAACACTGAAGCTTTCTTT. It encodes CASSLNAENTEAFF.

This clonotype has at least ten counts. The chain is built from TRBV20-1 and TRBJ1-5; D call uncertain. V gave up 3 bases and J gave up 4 bases, with 4 bases separating them. CDR3 length equals 11 residues. Germline V gives CDR1 DFQATT, CDR2 SNEGSKA (reference sequence). The chain's CDR3 is CSASPNQPQHF. The CDR3 coding sequence is TGCAGTGCTAGCCCAAATCAGCCCCAGCATTTT.

This clonotype was observed at least ten times. A read error may be the cause here, since a much bigger clone is one base away. V and J are TRBV28 and TRBJ1-2, with TRBD1 as a possible D gene (6 bases). In germline, CDR1 is MDHEN, CDR2 SYDVKM. The CDR3 runs 13 residues. The CDR3 sequence: CASRKQGPYGCTF. DNA for the CDR3: TGTGCCAGCAGAAAACAGGGTCCCTATGGCTGCACCTTC.

This clonotype was counted at least ten times. One junction end disagrees with the germline gene, perhaps due to a read error. The V gene is TRBV7-7, the J gene TRBJ1-5; D remains ambiguous. The CDR3 is made up of 13 amino acids. CDR1 and CDR2 from the germline V gene are SSHAT and FNYEAQ (reference sequence). The CDR3 is CASSVSENQPQHF. The CDR3 DNA follows: TGTGCTAGCAGCGTTTCAGAGAATCAGCCCCAGCATTTT.

On this clonotype: The junction does not match germline at one end; this may be a read error. The V gene is TRBV7-2, the J gene TRBJ1-2, with TRBD1 as a possible D gene (6 bases). CDR1 SGHTA and CDR2 FQGNSA come from the germline V gene. The CDR3 has 12 amino acids. In DNA, the CDR3 is TGTGCCAGCAGCTGGACAGTCTGGGGCTACTCCTTC. Encoded protein: CASSWTVWGYSF.

The rearrangement links TRBV6-1 to TRBJ1-6; D is possibly TRBD1 (6 bases). There are 17 residues in the CDR3. CDR1 and CDR2 (germline): MNHNS, SASEGT. V was shortened by 2 bases and J by 6 bases, with 17 bases between the two germline ends. The CDR3 DNA is TGTGCCAGCAGTGAAACTATGGGCAGGGGAGCTAATTCACCCCTCCACTTT. Its translation: CASSETMGRGANSPLHF.

This clonotype came up many times. This rearrangement joins TRBV6-5 to TRBJ2-5; no definite D call. The CDR3 runs to 14 residues. CDR1 and CDR2 (germline): MNHEY, SVGAGI. V shed 4 bases and J shed 5 bases, with 14 bases lying between them. In DNA, the CDR3 is TGTGCCAGCAGTTTAGGTGGTAGGTGGGAGACCCAGTACTTC. This encodes CASSLGGRWETQYF.

This clonotype was counted many times. The V call is TRBV20-1, the J call TRBJ2-7, with TRBD2 matching over 8 bases. This CDR3 is built from 12 residues. The germline V gene encodes CDR1 DFQATT and CDR2 SNEGSKA (reference sequence). The V segment lost 6 bases and the J segment 6 bases; nucleotides outside the gene matches: 7. CDR3 protein: CSAKAGELEQYF. CDR3 nucleotides: TGCAGTGCGAAAGCGGGAGAACTCGAGCAGTACTTC.

Many counts were recorded for this clonotype. A read error may account for a junction end that differs from germline. The chain is built from TRBV7-7 and TRBJ2-2, with a weak D call TRBD1 (6 bases). The CDR3 is 16 residues long. CDR1 SSHAT and CDR2 FNYEAQ come from the germline V gene (reference sequence). CDR3 sequence reads: CASSLDLGAGVGELFF. CDR3 sequence (DNA): TGTGCTAGCAGCTTAGATCTCGGGGCAGGGGTCGGGGAGCTGTTTTTT. The full variable domain, completed using reference TRBV7-7 and TRBJ2-2, is GAGVSQSPRYKVTKRGQDVTLRCDPISSHATLYWYQQALGQGPEFLTYFNYEAQPDKSGLPSDRFSAERPEGSISTLTIQRTEQRDSAMYRCASSLDLGAGVGELFFGEGSRLTVL.

This clonotype was found many times. The gene calls are TRBV7-8 and TRBJ2-5; D is undetermined. From germline, CDR1 is SGHVS and CDR2 FQNEAQ. V was clipped by 6 bases and J by 5 bases, with 7 bases between them. The CDR3 is 11 amino acids. Here the CDR3 reads CASSLMETQYF. The DNA of the CDR3 is TGTGCCAGCAGTCTGATGGAGACCCAGTACTTC.

This clonotype ranks as medium-sized (0.01 to 0.1%). The genes are TRBV11-1 and TRBJ2-1; TRBD2 matches at 11 bases. The germline V gene has CDR1 SGHAT and CDR2 FQDESV (reference sequence). V was pared by 6 bases and J by 6 bases, with 4 bases of the junction left unmatched. The CDR3 covers 14 residues. The CDR3 sequence: CASSLSGRANEQFF. DNA for the CDR3: TGTGCCAGCAGTCTTAGCGGGAGGGCCAATGAGCAGTTCTTC. The full variable domain, with the rest looked up from reference TRBV11-1 and TRBJ2-1, is EAEVAQSPRYKITEKSQAVAFWCDPISGHATLYWYRQILGQGPELLVQFQDESVVDDSQLPKDRFSAERLKGVDSTLKIQPAELGDSAMYLCASSLSGRANEQFFGPGTRLTVL.

This clonotype has a count of ten or more. This chain connects TRBV28 to TRBJ1-1; 9 nucleotides line up with TRBD1. The CDR3 spans 16 residues. From germline, CDR1 is MDHEN and CDR2 SYDVKM. The trim removed 3 bases at V and 11 bases at J, leaving 16 bases unmatched. The CDR3 coding sequence is TGTGCCAGCAGTTTGGGCACCGGACAGGGGAGAAAATTGGCTTTCTTT. It yields the protein CASSLGTGQGRKLAFF. The whole variable domain, filled in from reference TRBV28 and TRBJ1-1, reads DVKVTQSSRYLVKRTGEKVFLECVQDMDHENMFWYRQDPGLGLRLIYFSYDVKMKEKGDIPEGYSVSREKKERFSLILESASTNQTSMYLCASSLGTGQGRKLAFFGQGTRLTVV.

The J gene is TRBJ2-1, the V gene TRBV6-1; D tentatively reads TRBD1 or TRBD2 (5 bases each). V lost 6 bases and J 3 bases, leaving 15 bases between the germline ends. Germline CDR1 reads MNHNS; CDR2 reads SASEGT. The CDR3 is 15 residues long. CDR3 amino acids: CASSNWDRSYNEQFF. The DNA of the CDR3 is TGTGCCAGCAGCAACTGGGACCGGAGCTACAATGAGCAGTTCTTC.

This clonotype is classed as medium-sized. The rearrangement joins TRBV9 to TRBJ1-4; D unresolved. Germline values: CDR1 SGDLS, CDR2 YYNGEE. Trimming removed 4 bases at V and 8 bases at J, with 12 bases between. CDR3 size: 13 residues. The CDR3 DNA reads as TGTGCCAGCAGCTCCCAAGACAACGAAAAACTGTTTTTT. It translates to CASSSQDNEKLFF.

This clonotype was observed at least ten times. This chain uses TRBV7-8 with TRBJ2-1; TRBD2 matches 8 bases. The CDR3 sequence is 15 residues long. The V gene's germline CDR1 is SGHVS and CDR2 FQNEAQ. V trimming: 3 bases; J trimming: 7 bases; junction bases outside the gene matches: 8. CDR3 DNA sequence: TGTGCCAGCAGCTTCGGGGGGGGGCTAGGGAATGAGCAGTTCTTC. This gives the protein CASSFGGGLGNEQFF. The full variable domain, in which reference TRBV7-8 and TRBJ2-1 provide the parts outside the CDR3, is GAGVSQSPRYKVAKRGQDVALRCDPISGHVSLFWYQQALGQGPEFLTYFQNEAQLDKSGLPSDRFFAERPEGSVSTLKIQRTQQEDSAVYLCASSFGGGLGNEQFFGPGTRLTVL.

With regard to this clonotype: An end of the junction differs from the germline gene, which may be a read error. The V and J genes are TRBV9 and TRBJ2-7, with D perhaps TRBD1 (6 bases). Germline V gene data show CDR1 as SGDLS and CDR2 as YYNGEE. The CDR3 extends over 15 amino acids. The CDR3 bases are TGTGCCAGCAGCCCCCATTACCACAGGGCCTACGAGAAGTACTTC. It is translated as CASSPHYHRAYEKYF.

This clonotype is medium-sized (0.01 to 0.1%) in the sample. The V and J genes are TRBV28 and TRBJ1-5, with D possibly matching TRBD1 (5 bases). The germline V gene encodes CDR1 MDHEN and CDR2 SYDVKM. The CDR3 loop spans 12 amino acids. The V and J ends lost 8 bases and 4 bases respectively, with 9 bases between them. DNA of the CDR3: TGTGCCAGCGGGGGGTGGAATCAGCCCCAGCATTTT. Translating gives CASGGWNQPQHF.

This clonotype is classed as medium-sized. CDR3 residues: CASSPWASGRARDEQFF. The DNA for the CDR3 is TGTGCCAGCAGTCCCTGGGCCAGCGGGAGGGCCAGAGATGAGCAGTTCTTC. This chain links TRBV28 with TRBJ2-1, with 10 nucleotides matching TRBD2. The ends lost 5 bases at V and 8 bases at J; junction bases unmatched: 15. Germline V gene sequence: CDR1 MDHEN, CDR2 SYDVKM. The CDR3 is made up of 17 amino acids.

Judged by abundance, this clonotype is large. V and J are TRBV29-1 and TRBJ2-6; tentatively, D is TRBD1 (6 bases). The germline V gene has CDR1 SQVTM and CDR2 ANQGSEA. The CDR3 totals 9 residues. V gave up 3 bases and J gave up 15 bases, with 6 bases separating them. DNA for the CDR3: TGCAGCGTTGACAGGGGCCTGACTTTC. Its protein is CSVDRGLTF.